The T cell receptor beta chain described here comes from a study of response to subunit inactivated influenza vaccine. TCRdb re-called the RT-PCR reads through MiXCR, storing one row per CDR3 protein. The sample consists of some 550,000 distinct CDR3 sequences, around 21% of them appearing once. CDR3 length: 16 residues. V was cut by 0 bases and J by 2 bases, with 8 bases left in between. Germline values: CDR1 LGHNA, CDR2 YSLEER. With regard to this clonotype: The target antigen is unknown.

Study results and limitations: Researchers suggested that each seasonal influenza vaccination recruits few new T cells.

This same sample was also taken into another study, of T cells expressing NK-cell markers. As that report states: Template switching by 5'RACE with UMIs generated the TCR beta cDNA.

The sequence came from a man aged 45-60 years who received an inactivated influenza vaccine. This specimen consisted of CD4+ T cells sorted from PBMCs, obtained 11 to 12 days after vaccination. The chain employs TRBV4-3 and TRBJ2-6; maybe TRBD1 (5 bases). The DNA for the CDR3 is TGCGCCAGCAGCCAAGATCTCAGGGCTGGGGCCAACGTCCTGACTTTC. Translated: CASSQDLRAGANVLTF.